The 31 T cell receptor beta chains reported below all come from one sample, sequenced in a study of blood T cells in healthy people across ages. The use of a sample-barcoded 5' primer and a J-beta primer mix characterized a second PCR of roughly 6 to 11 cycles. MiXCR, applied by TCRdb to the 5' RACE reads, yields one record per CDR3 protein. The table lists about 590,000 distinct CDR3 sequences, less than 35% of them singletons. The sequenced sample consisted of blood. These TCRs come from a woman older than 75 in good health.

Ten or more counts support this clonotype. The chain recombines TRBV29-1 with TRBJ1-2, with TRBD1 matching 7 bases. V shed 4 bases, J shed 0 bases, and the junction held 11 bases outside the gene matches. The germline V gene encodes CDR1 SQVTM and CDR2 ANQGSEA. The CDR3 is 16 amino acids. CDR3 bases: TGCAGCGTTGGGGTCATTGGCAGGGGGGCTAACTATGGCTACACCTTC. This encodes CSVGVIGRGANYGYTF.

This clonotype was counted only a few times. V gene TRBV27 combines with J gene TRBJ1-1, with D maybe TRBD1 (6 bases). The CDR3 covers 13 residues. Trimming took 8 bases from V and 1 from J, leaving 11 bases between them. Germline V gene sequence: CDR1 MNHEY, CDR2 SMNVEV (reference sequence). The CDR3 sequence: CASSGAENTEAFF. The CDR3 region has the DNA TGTGCCAGCTCGGGGGCAGAGAACACTGAAGCTTTCTTT.

The CDR3 DNA sequence: TGTGCCAGCAGTTACAGCCCAGCTGTTGTCTACACCGGGGAGCTGTTTTTT. This codes for CASSYSPAVVYTGELFF. V is TRBV6-2 or TRBV6-3 and J is TRBJ2-2; no clear D gene. V lost 2 bases, J lost 3 bases, and 16 bases lay in between. This CDR3 region has 17 residues. Germline loops: CDR1 MNHEY, CDR2 SVGEGT.

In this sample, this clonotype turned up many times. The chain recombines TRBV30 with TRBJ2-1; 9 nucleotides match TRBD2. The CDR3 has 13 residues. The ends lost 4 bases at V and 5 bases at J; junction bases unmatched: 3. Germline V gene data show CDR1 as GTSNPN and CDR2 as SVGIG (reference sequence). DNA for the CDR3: TGTGCCTGGAACAAGCGGGGGGACAATGAGCAGTTCTTC. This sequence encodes CAWNKRGDNEQFF.

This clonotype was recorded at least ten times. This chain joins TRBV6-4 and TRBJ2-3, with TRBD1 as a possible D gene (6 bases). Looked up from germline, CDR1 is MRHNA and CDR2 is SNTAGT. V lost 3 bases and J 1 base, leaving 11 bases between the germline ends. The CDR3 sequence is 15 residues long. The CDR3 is CASSETGFGTDTQYF. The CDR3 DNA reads TGTGCCAGCAGTGAGACAGGCTTTGGCACAGATACGCAGTATTTT.

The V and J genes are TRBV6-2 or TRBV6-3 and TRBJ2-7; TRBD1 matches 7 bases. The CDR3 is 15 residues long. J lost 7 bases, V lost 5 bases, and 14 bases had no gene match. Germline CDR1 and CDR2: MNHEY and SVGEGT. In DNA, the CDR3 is TGTGCCAGCAGTCCCTGGGACAGATCCTACAATGAGCAGTACTTC. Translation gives CASSPWDRSYNEQYF.

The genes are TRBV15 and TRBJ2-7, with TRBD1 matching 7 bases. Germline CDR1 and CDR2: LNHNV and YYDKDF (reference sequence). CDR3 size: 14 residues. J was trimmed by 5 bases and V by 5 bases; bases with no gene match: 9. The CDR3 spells CATSEGQPSHEQYF. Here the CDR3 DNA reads TGTGCCACCAGCGAGGGACAGCCCAGCCACGAGCAGTACTTC.

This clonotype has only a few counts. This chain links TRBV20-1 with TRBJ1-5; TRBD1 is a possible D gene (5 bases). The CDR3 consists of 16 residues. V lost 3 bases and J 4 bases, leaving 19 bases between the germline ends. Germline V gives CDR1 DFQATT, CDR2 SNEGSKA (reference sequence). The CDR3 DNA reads TGCAGTGCTAGGTGGGGGGGGGGATTCAAGAATCAGCCCCAGCATTTT. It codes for CSARWGGGFKNQPQHF.

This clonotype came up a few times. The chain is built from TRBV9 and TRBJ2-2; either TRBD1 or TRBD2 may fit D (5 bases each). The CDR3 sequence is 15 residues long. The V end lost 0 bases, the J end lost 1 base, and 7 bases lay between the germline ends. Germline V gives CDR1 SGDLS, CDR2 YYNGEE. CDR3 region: CASSVGDGNTGELFF. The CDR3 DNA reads TGTGCCAGCAGCGTAGGGGACGGGAACACCGGGGAGCTGTTTTTT.

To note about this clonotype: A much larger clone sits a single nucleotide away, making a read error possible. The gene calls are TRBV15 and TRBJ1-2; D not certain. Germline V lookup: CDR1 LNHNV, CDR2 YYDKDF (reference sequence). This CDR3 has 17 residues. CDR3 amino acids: CATSRDRALTSNYDYTF. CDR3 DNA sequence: TGTGCCACCAGCAGAGATCGTGCACTTACGTCTAACTATGACTACACCTTC.

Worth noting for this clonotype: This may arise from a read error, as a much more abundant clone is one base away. Written as DNA, the CDR3 is TGTGCCAGCAGCTTAGTATCGGGGGGCTACAATGAGCAGTACTTC. Translating gives CASSLVSGGYNEQYF. This sequence joins TRBV11-2 and TRBJ2-1; maybe TRBD2 (7 bases). TRBJ2-7 explains the end of the DNA better; the J call may be wrong. Germline CDR1 SGHAT, CDR2 FQNNGV. The CDR3 length is 15 residues.

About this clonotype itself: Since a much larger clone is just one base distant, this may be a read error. This CDR3 is CACSLRDSTQHF. The CDR3 DNA is TGTGCCTGCAGTCTCCGGGACAGCACCCAGCATTTT. This chain uses TRBV12-3 or TRBV12-4 with TRBJ1-5, with TRBD1 identical over 7 bases. This CDR3 spans 12 amino acids.

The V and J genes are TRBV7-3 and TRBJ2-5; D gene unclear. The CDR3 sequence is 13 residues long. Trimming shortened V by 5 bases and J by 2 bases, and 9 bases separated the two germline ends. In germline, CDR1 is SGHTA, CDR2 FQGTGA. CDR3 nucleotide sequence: TGTGCCAGCAGCACGGAGATACAAGAGACCCAGTACTTC. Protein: CASSTEIQETQYF. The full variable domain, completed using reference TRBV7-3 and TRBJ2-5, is GAGVSQTPSNKVTEKGKYVELRCDPISGHTALYWYRQSLGQGPEFLIYFQGTGAADDSGLPNDRFFAVRPEGSVSTLKIQRTERGDSAVYLCASSTEIQETQYFGPGTRLLVL.

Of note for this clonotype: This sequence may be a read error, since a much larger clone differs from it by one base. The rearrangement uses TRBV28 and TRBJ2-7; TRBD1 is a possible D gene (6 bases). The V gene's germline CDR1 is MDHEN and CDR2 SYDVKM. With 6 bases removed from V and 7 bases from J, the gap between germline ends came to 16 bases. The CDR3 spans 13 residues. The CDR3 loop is CASSSTGSNEQYF. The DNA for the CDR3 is TGTGCCAGCAGCTCGACAGGTTCAAATGAGCAGTACTTC.

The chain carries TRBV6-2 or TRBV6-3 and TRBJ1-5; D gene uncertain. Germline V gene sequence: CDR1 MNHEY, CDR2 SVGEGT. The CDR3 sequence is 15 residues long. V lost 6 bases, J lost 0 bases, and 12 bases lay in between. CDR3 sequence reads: CASRGRFSSNQPQHF. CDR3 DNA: TGTGCCAGCAGGGGTAGGTTCAGTAGCAATCAGCCCCAGCATTTT.

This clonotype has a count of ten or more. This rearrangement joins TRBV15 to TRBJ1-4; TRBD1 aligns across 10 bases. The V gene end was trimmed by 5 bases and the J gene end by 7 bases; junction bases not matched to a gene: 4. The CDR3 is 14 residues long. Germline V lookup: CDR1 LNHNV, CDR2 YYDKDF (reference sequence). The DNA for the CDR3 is TGTGCCACCAGCTGGACAGGGGGAAGTGAAAAACTGTTTTTT. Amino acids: CATSWTGGSEKLFF.

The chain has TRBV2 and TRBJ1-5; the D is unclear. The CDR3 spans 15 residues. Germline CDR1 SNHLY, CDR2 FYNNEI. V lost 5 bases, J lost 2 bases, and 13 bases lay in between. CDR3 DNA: TGTGCCAGCAGTTCCACAGCGGTTGGCAATCAGCCCCAGCATTTT. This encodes CASSSTAVGNQPQHF.

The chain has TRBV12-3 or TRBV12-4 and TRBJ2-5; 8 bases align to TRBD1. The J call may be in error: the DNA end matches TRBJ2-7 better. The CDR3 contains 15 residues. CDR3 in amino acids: CASSSVPGQAGEQYF. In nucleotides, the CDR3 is TGTGCCAGCAGTTCGGTCCCGGGACAGGCGGGCGAGCAGTACTTC.

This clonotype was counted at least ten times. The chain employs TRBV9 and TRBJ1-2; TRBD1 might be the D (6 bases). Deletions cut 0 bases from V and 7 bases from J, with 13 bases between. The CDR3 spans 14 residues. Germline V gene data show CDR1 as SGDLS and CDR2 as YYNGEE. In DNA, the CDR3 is TGTGCCAGCAGCGTAGTAGCAGGGGCCGGTGGCTACACCTTC. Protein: CASSVVAGAGGYTF.

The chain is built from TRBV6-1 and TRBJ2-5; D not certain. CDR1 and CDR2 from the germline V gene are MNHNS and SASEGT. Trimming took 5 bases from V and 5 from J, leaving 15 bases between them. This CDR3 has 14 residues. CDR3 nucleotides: TGTGCCAGCAGTCCAGGCATAGGTGTCGAGACCCAGTACTTC. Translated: CASSPGIGVETQYF.

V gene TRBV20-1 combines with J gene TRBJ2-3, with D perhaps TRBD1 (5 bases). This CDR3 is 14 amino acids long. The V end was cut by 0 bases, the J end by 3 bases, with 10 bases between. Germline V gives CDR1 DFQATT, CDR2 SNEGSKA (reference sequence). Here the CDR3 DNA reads TGCAGTGCTAGAGATCGAAGGGGTACAGATACGCAGTATTTT. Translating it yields CSARDRRGTDTQYF.

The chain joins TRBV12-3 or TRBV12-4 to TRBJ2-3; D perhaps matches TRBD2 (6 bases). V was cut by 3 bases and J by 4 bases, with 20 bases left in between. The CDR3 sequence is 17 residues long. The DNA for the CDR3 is TGTGCCAGCAGTTTCGGTCCTCGGGGGATCAGCGCAGATACGCAGTATTTT. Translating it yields CASSFGPRGISADTQYF.

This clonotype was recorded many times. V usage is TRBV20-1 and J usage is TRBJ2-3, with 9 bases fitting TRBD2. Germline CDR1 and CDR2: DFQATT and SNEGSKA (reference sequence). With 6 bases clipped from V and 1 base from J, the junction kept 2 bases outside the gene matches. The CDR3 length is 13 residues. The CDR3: CSAERGGTDTQYF. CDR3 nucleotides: TGCAGTGCGGAGCGGGGGGGCACAGATACGCAGTATTTT.

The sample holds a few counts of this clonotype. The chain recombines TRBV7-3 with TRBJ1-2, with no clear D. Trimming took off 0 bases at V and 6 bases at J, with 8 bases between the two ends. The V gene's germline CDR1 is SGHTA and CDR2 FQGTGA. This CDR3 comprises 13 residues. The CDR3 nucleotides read TGTGCCAGCAGCTTAACAGGGAATGATGGCTACACCTTC. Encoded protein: CASSLTGNDGYTF.

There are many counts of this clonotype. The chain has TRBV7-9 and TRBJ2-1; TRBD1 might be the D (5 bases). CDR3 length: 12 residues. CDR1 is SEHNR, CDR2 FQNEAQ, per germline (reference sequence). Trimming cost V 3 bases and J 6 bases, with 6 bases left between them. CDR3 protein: CASSFQGNEQFF. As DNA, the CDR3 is TGTGCCAGCAGCTTTCAGGGCAATGAGCAGTTCTTC.

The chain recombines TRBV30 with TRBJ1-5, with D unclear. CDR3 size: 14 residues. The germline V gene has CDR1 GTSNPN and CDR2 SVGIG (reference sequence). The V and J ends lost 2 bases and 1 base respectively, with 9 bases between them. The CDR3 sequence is CAWSLGFSNQPQHF. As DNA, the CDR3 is TGTGCCTGGAGTCTAGGCTTCAGCAATCAGCCCCAGCATTTT.

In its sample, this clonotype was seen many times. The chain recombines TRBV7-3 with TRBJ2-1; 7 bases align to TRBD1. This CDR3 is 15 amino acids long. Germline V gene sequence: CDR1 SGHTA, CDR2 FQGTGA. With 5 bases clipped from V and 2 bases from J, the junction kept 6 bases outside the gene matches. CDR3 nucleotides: TGTGCCAGCAGCCCCCAGGGGGTTACCTACAATGAGCAGTTCTTC. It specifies CASSPQGVTYNEQFF.

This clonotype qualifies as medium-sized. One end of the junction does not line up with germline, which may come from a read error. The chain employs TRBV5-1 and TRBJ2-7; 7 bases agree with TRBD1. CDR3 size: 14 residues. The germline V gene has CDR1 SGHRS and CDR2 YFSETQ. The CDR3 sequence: CASRLGDSNYEQYF. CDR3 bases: TGCGCCAGCAGATTGGGGGACAGCAACTACGAGCAGTACTTC.

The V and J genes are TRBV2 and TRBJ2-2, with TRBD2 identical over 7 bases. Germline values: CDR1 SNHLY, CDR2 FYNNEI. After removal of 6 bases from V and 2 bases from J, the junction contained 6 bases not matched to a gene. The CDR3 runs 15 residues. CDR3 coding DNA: TGTGCCAGCAGGGAAAGCGGGGATAACACCGGGGAGCTGTTTTTT. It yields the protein CASRESGDNTGELFF.

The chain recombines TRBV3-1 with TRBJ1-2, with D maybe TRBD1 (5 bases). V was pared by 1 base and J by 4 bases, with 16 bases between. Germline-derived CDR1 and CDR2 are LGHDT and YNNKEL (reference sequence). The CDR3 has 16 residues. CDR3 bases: TGTGCCAGCAGCCAAGGAACGGGGGGGGTAGGCTATGGCTACACCTTC. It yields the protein CASSQGTGGVGYGYTF. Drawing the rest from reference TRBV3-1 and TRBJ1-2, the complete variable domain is DTAVSQTPKYLVTQMGNDKSIKCEQNLGHDTMYWYKQDSKKFLKIMFSYNNKELIINETVPNRFSPKSPDKAHLNLHINSLELGDSAVYFCASSQGTGGVGYGYTFGSGTRLTVV.

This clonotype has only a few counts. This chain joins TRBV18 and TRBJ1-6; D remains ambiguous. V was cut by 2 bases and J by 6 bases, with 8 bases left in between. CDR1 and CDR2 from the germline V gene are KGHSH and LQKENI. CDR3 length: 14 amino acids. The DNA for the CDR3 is TGTGCCAGCTCACCAGCCGGCCTTAATTCACCCCTCCACTTT. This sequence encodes CASSPAGLNSPLHF. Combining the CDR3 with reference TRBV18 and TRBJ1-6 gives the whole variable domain NAGVMQNPRHLVRRRGQEARLRCSPMKGHSHVYWYRQLPEEGLKFMVYLQKENIIDESGMPKERFSAEFPKEGPSILRIQQVVRGDSAAYFCASSPAGLNSPLHFGNGTRLTVT.